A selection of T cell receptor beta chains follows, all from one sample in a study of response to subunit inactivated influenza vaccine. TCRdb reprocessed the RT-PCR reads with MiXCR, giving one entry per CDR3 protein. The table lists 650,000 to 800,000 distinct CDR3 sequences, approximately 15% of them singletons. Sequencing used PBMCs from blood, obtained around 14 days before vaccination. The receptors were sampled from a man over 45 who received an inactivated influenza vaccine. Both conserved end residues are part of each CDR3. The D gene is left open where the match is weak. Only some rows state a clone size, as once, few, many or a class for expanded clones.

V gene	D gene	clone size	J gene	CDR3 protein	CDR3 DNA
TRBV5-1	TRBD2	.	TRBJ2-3	CASSSRTSGGYTTDTQYF	TGCGCCAGCAGCTCAAGGACTAGCGGGGGATACACTACAGATACGCAGTATTTT
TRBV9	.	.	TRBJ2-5	CASSVGLSVRTETQYF	TGTGCCAGCAGCGTAGGTCTCTCTGTCCGTACAGAGACCCAGTACTTC
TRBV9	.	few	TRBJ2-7	CASSVGFSGYEQYF	TGTGCCAGCAGCGTAGGGTTTAGCGGCTACGAGCAGTACTTC
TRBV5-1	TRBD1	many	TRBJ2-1	CASSRDRAYNEQFF	TGCGCCAGCAGCAGGGACAGGGCCTACAATGAGCAGTTCTTC
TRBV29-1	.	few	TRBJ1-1	CSVSGRMNTEAFF	TGCAGCGTTTCAGGGAGGATGAACACTGAAGCTTTCTTT
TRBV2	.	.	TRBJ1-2	CASSDIGGGYTF	TGTGCCAGCAGTGATATAGGAGGTGGCTACACCTTC
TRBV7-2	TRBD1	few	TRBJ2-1	CASSIYRGFNNEQFF	TGTGCCAGCAGCATATACAGGGGGTTTAACAATGAGCAGTTCTTC
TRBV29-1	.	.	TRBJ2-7	CSVRPASSYEQYF	TGCAGCGTCCGACCAGCTAGCTCCTACGAGCAGTACTTC
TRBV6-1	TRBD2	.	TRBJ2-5	CASKPFSGVQETQYF	TGTGCCAGCAAGCCTTTTAGCGGGGTCCAAGAGACCCAGTACTTC
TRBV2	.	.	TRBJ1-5	CASNRESNQPQHF	TGTGCCAGCAACAGGGAGAGCAATCAGCCCCAGCATTTT
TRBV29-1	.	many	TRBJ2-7	CSVEQGNWQYF	TGCAGCGTTGAACAGGGGAATTGGCAGTACTTC